Only one count was recorded for the clone carrying this TCR beta chain. TCRdb's table, derived via immunoSEQ multiplex PCR, lists solely in-frame clones and lacks some. The sample lists roughly 1,000,000 clones, approximately 80% occurring once. This CDR3 contains 19 residues. V was cut by 7 bases and J by 1 base, with 28 bases left in between. CDR1 is LNHDA and CDR2 is SQIVND in the germline V gene (reference sequence). This entry comes from a study of shared clonotypes between healthy human individuals. Study summary: Donors had three CD4 naive, three CD4 memory, two CD8 naive and one CD8 memory plate apiece.

This receptor was identified in a man younger than 35 in good health. Some clones in this sample may be carry-over from other donors' samples. The sequenced sample was memory CD4+ T cells from PBMCs. Stated subset: CD45RA-negative fraction. This chain links TRBV19 with TRBJ1-1; no definite D call. CDR3 amino acids: CASTPYPFSGIRANTEAFF. The DNA of the CDR3 is TGTGCCAGTACCCCCTACCCCTTCTCGGGGATCCGAGCGAACACTGAAGCTTTCTTT.